This T cell receptor (beta chain) was found in a study of blood T cell repertoires in COVID-19. In the study overall: Samples came from the United States, Italy and Spain, spanning acute and convalescent COVID-19.

Libraries were prepared by immunoSEQ multiplex PCR; TCRdb keeps only in-frame clonotypes and omits some of them. The data show 250,000 to 300,000 clones, around 89% seen once. The ends lost 0 bases at V and 4 bases at J; junction bases unmatched: 5. Germline CDR1 SEHNR, CDR2 FQNEAQ (reference sequence). The CDR3 consists of 15 residues. The specimen was peripheral blood. This chain connects TRBV7-9 to TRBJ1-2, with 7 bases aligning to TRBD1. This TCR derives from a woman aged 60 to 75 with acute or convalescent COVID-19. The CDR3, as DNA: TGTGCCAGCAGCTTAGCGTCCGGGACAGCCTATGGCTACACCTTC. This encodes CASSLASGTAYGYTF.